The 28 T cell receptor beta chains listed next were all sequenced from one sample in a study of T cells after yellow fever vaccination (dated by TCRdb to the late 2010s). The label giving this sample's treatment or condition can be read as: live attenuated yellow fever vaccine strain. Library preparation was by 5' RACE. TCRdb names Illumina HiSeq 2500 as the instrument used. Using fastp trimming at Q25 and MiXCR clonotype assembly, TCRdb reanalyzed the public sequencing data and kept in-frame beta chains. Rows are combined by CDR3 protein, so each entry shows the most common genes and DNA. The sample has 450,000 to 550,000 distinct CDR3 sequences on record, about 19% of them singletons. The ten largest clonotypes hold 13% to 15% of the sample. The sample in question was PBMCs, obtained 15 days after the yellow fever booster vaccination. These receptors were taken from a man aged 30-40 years who received the YFV17D yellow fever vaccine.

This chain links TRBV10-3 with TRBJ2-1; perhaps TRBD2 as D (5 bases). The ends were cut back, 10 bases at V and 7 bases at J, with 20 bases in the middle. This CDR3 is built from 14 residues. CDR1 ENHRY and CDR2 SYGVKD come from the germline V gene. The CDR3 here is CATTPRTQKNEQFF. The CDR3 DNA reads TGTGCCACAACCCCGCGGACTCAGAAGAATGAGCAGTTCTTC.

The genes are TRBV27 and TRBJ2-1, with 12 bases aligning to TRBD2. Germline lookup yields CDR1 MNHEY and CDR2 SMNVEV (reference sequence). V lost 3 bases, J lost 0 bases, and 6 bases stayed unmatched. This CDR3 is built from 18 residues. CDR3 nucleotides: TGTGCCAGCAGTTTTTGGACTAGCGGGACACGCTCCTACAATGAGCAGTTCTTC. Its protein is CASSFWTSGTRSYNEQFF.

The rearrangement joins TRBV10-3 to TRBJ1-6; no definite D call. With 3 bases removed from V and 0 bases from J, the gap between germline ends came to 6 bases. CDR1 and CDR2 from the germline V gene are ENHRY and SYGVKD. This CDR3 spans 15 amino acids. The CDR3, as DNA: TGTGCCATCAGTGACGGGAGCTCCTATAATTCACCCCTCCACTTT. Protein: CAISDGSSYNSPLHF.

In this sample, this clonotype turned up a few times. CDR3 nucleotides: TGTGCCAGCAGTTATTCTAGTTTCTACAATGAGCAGTTCTTC. It yields the protein CASSYSSFYNEQFF. This sequence joins TRBV6-5 and TRBJ2-1, with no clear D. Trimming shortened V by 3 bases and J by 3 bases, and 9 bases separated the two germline ends. Germline loops: CDR1 MNHEY, CDR2 SVGAGI. This CDR3 contains 14 residues.

The rearrangement joins TRBV6-1 to TRBJ1-2; the D is unclear. The CDR3 covers 13 residues. The germline CDR1 and CDR2 sequences are MNHNS and SASEGT. V dropped 6 bases and J dropped 4 bases, with 12 bases sitting between them. The DNA for the CDR3 is TGTGCCAGCAGCAACCAAAAGCGCTATGGCTACACCTTC. Translating it yields CASSNQKRYGYTF.

The genes are TRBV7-2 and TRBJ1-2; perhaps TRBD1 as D (6 bases). With 5 bases removed from V and 9 bases from J, the gap between germline ends came to 13 bases. This CDR3 spans 12 amino acids. Germline V lookup: CDR1 SGHTA, CDR2 FQGNSA. The CDR3, as DNA: TGTGCCAGCAGCCAACAGGGAGAACGCTACACCTTC. This codes for CASSQQGERYTF.

The table lists this clonotype with a few counts. The rearrangement links TRBV18 to TRBJ2-7; 11 bases are a match to TRBD1. The V gene's germline CDR1 is KGHSH and CDR2 LQKENI. CDR3 size: 13 residues. Trimming removed 4 bases from V and 6 bases from J; junction bases left unmatched: 2. CDR3 in amino acids: CASSRDRGSEQYF. For the CDR3, the DNA is TGTGCCAGCTCACGGGACAGGGGGTCCGAGCAGTACTTC.

V usage is TRBV6-5 and J usage is TRBJ2-5, with D perhaps TRBD1 (5 bases). Germline V gene data show CDR1 as MNHEY and CDR2 as SVGAGI. The CDR3 consists of 14 residues. The germline V and J ends were trimmed by 2 bases and 5 bases, with 12 bases remaining between them. In DNA, the CDR3 is TGTGCCAGCAGTTACCTGGGGCGCATCGAGACCCAGTACTTC. Protein: CASSYLGRIETQYF.

This chain joins TRBV3-1 and TRBJ2-2; D is unclear. V was cut by 3 bases and J by 7 bases, with 6 bases left in between. This CDR3 has 12 residues. Germline assignment: CDR1 LGHDT and CDR2 YNNKEL (reference sequence). This CDR3 is CASSHPDGELFF. DNA of the CDR3: TGTGCCAGCAGCCATCCCGACGGGGAGCTGTTTTTT.

The chain employs TRBV7-9 and TRBJ2-1, with TRBD2 matching over 10 bases. J lost 2 bases, V lost 2 bases, and 3 bases had no gene match. Germline CDR1 and CDR2: SEHNR and FQNEAQ (reference sequence). This CDR3 is built from 16 residues. This chain's CDR3 is CASSLLSGRAYNEQFF. The CDR3 coding sequence is TGTGCCAGCAGCTTATTGAGCGGGAGGGCCTACAATGAGCAGTTCTTC. Full variable domain (missing parts from reference TRBV7-9 and TRBJ2-1): DTGVSQNPRHKITKRGQNVTFRCDPISEHNRLYWYRQTLGQGPEFLTYFQNEAQLEKSRLLSDRFSAERPKGSFSTLEIQRTEQGDSAMYLCASSLLSGRAYNEQFFGPGTRLTVL.

This clonotype was found a few times. V gene TRBV27 combines with J gene TRBJ2-7; the D gene could be TRBD1 or TRBD2 (6 bases each). This CDR3 comprises 14 residues. In germline, CDR1 is MNHEY, CDR2 SMNVEV (reference sequence). The ends were cut back, 10 bases at V and 0 bases at J, with 16 bases in the middle. DNA for the CDR3: TGTGCCACCTCCGAGGGGGGCAGCTCCTACGAGCAGTACTTC. It is translated as CATSEGGSSYEQYF.

This clonotype was picked up a small number of times. CDR3 region: CASSAEVALLAVYDEQFF. The CDR3 DNA follows: TGTGCCAGCAGCGCAGAGGTGGCTTTACTAGCGGTATACGATGAGCAGTTCTTC. The chain couples TRBV11-2 to TRBJ2-1; 8 bases are shared with TRBD2. V was pared by 5 bases and J by 8 bases, with 20 bases of the junction left unmatched. Germline loops: CDR1 SGHAT, CDR2 FQNNGV. CDR3 length: 18 amino acids. Combining the CDR3 with reference TRBV11-2 and TRBJ2-1 gives the whole variable domain EAGVAQSPRYKIIEKRQSVAFWCNPISGHATLYWYQQILGQGPKLLIQFQNNGVVDDSQLPKDRFSAERLKGVDSTLKIQPAKLEDSAVYLCASSAEVALLAVYDEQFFGPGTRLTVL.

The CDR3 protein is CASSATSGRDNEQFF. The DNA for the CDR3 is TGCGCCAGCAGCGCCACTAGCGGGAGGGACAATGAGCAGTTCTTC. The chain couples TRBV5-1 to TRBJ2-1, with TRBD2 identical over 13 bases. Germline V gene data show CDR1 as SGHRS and CDR2 as YFSETQ. The CDR3 is 15 amino acids. Trimming took 4 bases from V and 5 from J; bases not matched to a gene: 3.

The V gene is TRBV6-1, the J gene TRBJ2-7, with 8 bases aligning to TRBD2. Trimming took 6 bases from V and 3 from J; bases not matched to a gene: 13. This CDR3 spans 16 amino acids. Germline-derived CDR1 and CDR2 are MNHNS and SASEGT. CDR3 in DNA: TGTGCCAGCAGCCCCCGCATCACTAGCGGAGACTACGAGCAGTACTTC. Its translation is CASSPRITSGDYEQYF.

This clonotype was detected only a few times. This chain connects TRBV6-2 or TRBV6-3 to TRBJ2-1, with 10 bases fitting TRBD2. The CDR3 totals 15 residues. Germline V gene data show CDR1 as MNHEY and CDR2 as SVGEGT. The junction had 4 bases not matched to a gene; V was cut back by 7 bases and J by 1 base. The CDR3 sequence: CASTVAGGSYNEQFF. CDR3 bases: TGTGCCAGCACCGTAGCGGGAGGTTCCTACAATGAGCAGTTCTTC.

Concerning this clonotype: At one end the junction does not follow the germline gene, possibly because of a read error. The chain joins TRBV7-8 to TRBJ1-2; TRBD1 matches 7 bases. This CDR3 has 16 amino acids. Per germline, CDR1 SGHVS and CDR2 FQNEAQ. The CDR3 sequence: CAISAGQETNNYGYTF. CDR3 in DNA: TGTGCCATCAGCGCCGGACAGGAGACGAATAACTATGGCTACACCTTC.

This clonotype showed up just a few times. V usage is TRBV7-2 and J usage is TRBJ1-5; the D gene is possibly TRBD1 (6 bases). The CDR3 is made up of 14 amino acids. Germline assignment: CDR1 SGHTA and CDR2 FQGNSA. Trimming took off 4 bases at V and 3 bases at J, with 10 bases between the two ends. CDR3 nucleotide sequence: TGTGCCAGCAGCTCGGACAGTCTCAATCAGCCCCAGCATTTT. Translation gives CASSSDSLNQPQHF.

This clonotype was observed at least ten times. At one boundary the junction diverges from the germline segment, which might be a read error. The chain recombines TRBV12-3 or TRBV12-4 with TRBJ2-3, with 9 bases lining up with TRBD2. The CDR3 length is 14 residues. CDR3 nucleotides: TGTGCCAGCAATTTAGCGGGAGTGGCAGATACGCAGTATTTT. Its translation: CASNLAGVADTQYF.

This clonotype was seen at least ten times. This chain links TRBV12-3 or TRBV12-4 with TRBJ2-7; 7 positions match TRBD1. The CDR3 contains 14 residues. The junction had 6 bases not matched to a gene; V was cut back by 5 bases and J by 2 bases. CDR3: CASSGTVNPYEQYF. CDR3 sequence (DNA): TGTGCCAGCAGTGGGACAGTTAACCCCTACGAGCAGTACTTC.

This clonotype was seen only a few times. The chain uses TRBV9 and TRBJ1-1, with 8 bases identical to TRBD1. V dropped 2 bases and J dropped 1; count of bases not matched to a gene: 4. The germline gives CDR1 SGDLS, CDR2 YYNGEE. The CDR3 loop spans 15 amino acids. The CDR3 is CASSVTGVSNTEAFF. CDR3 bases: TGTGCCAGCAGCGTGACAGGGGTCTCGAACACTGAAGCTTTCTTT.

The V call is TRBV20-1, the J call TRBJ1-5, with 7 positions matching TRBD1. With V trimmed by 4 bases and J by 4 bases, 4 bases remained unmatched. The CDR3 is made up of 13 amino acids. Germline V gene lookup returns CDR1 DFQATT and CDR2 SNEGSKA (reference sequence). CDR3 protein: CSATGTDNQPQHF. Written as DNA, the CDR3 is TGCAGTGCTACTGGGACAGATAATCAGCCCCAGCATTTT.

J is TRBJ2-1 and V is TRBV5-6; TRBD2 might be the D (5 bases). The CDR3 length is 11 residues. The germline CDR1 and CDR2 sequences are SGHDT and YYEEEE. Trimming cost V 6 bases and J 9 bases, with 10 bases left between them. This CDR3 reads CASTAGIEQFF. The CDR3 DNA reads TGTGCCAGCACCGCCGGGATTGAGCAGTTCTTC. Drawing the rest from reference TRBV5-6 and TRBJ2-1, the complete variable domain is DAGVTQSPTHLIKTRGQQVTLRCSPKSGHDTVSWYQQALGQGPQFIFQYYEEEERQRGNFPDRFSGHQFPNYSSELNVNALLLGDSALYLCASTAGIEQFFGPGTRLTVL.

The table lists this clonotype with a few counts. The V call is TRBV7-6, the J call TRBJ2-7; D is undetermined. CDR3 length: 14 amino acids. V was trimmed by 1 base and J by 2 bases, leaving 9 bases between them. Germline loops: CDR1 SGHVS, CDR2 FNYEAQ. The CDR3 here is CASSLDTVTYEQYF. CDR3 nucleotides: TGTGCCAGCAGCTTAGACACAGTAACCTACGAGCAGTACTTC. The full variable domain, in which reference TRBV7-6 and TRBJ2-7 provide the parts outside the CDR3, is GAGVSQSPRYKVTKRGQDVALRCDPISGHVSLYWYRQALGQGPEFLTYFNYEAQQDKSGLPNDRFSAERPEGSISTLTIQRTEQRDSAMYRCASSLDTVTYEQYFGPGTRLTVT.

The rearrangement links TRBV20-1 to TRBJ2-7; no firm D call. Trimming took off 3 bases at V and 6 bases at J, with 9 bases between the two ends. CDR3 length: 11 residues. Germline CDR1 reads DFQATT; CDR2 reads SNEGSKA (reference sequence). The CDR3 nucleotides read TGCAGTGCTAGTGTCCCCTTCGAGCAGTACTTC. Translation: CSASVPFEQYF.

This clonotype was observed a few times. The chain combines TRBV5-1 with TRBJ2-7; 8 bases map to TRBD2. Germline CDR1 reads SGHRS; CDR2 reads YFSETQ. This CDR3 comprises 14 residues. The J segment lost 7 bases and the V segment lost 0 bases, leaving 6 bases of the junction unmatched. CDR3: CASSLDSGTPEQYF. CDR3 nucleotides: TGCGCCAGCAGCTTGGATAGCGGGACTCCGGAGCAGTACTTC.

The chain has TRBV5-1 and TRBJ1-4; no definite D call. Germline V gene lookup returns CDR1 SGHRS and CDR2 YFSETQ. This CDR3 has 15 amino acids. V lost 0 bases, J lost 3 bases, and 9 bases lay in between. CDR3 coding DNA: TGCGCCAGCAGCTTGGGGTTGGGCGCTAATGAAAAACTGTTTTTT. Translating it yields CASSLGLGANEKLFF.

This rearrangement joins TRBV7-3 to TRBJ2-1, with D hard to call. Trimming shortened V by 2 bases and J by 5 bases, and 10 bases separated the two germline ends. This CDR3 contains 14 residues. The germline V gene encodes CDR1 SGHTA and CDR2 FQGTGA. CDR3 amino acids: CASSLERTNNEQFF. CDR3 nucleotides: TGTGCCAGCAGCTTAGAAAGAACGAACAATGAGCAGTTCTTC.

V usage is TRBV18 and J usage is TRBJ1-2, with 7 bases fitting TRBD1. Germline CDR1 and CDR2: KGHSH and LQKENI. With V trimmed by 2 bases and J by 3 bases, 6 bases remained unmatched. The CDR3 has 15 residues. CDR3 DNA: TGTGCCAGCTCACCAAGAAATCAGGGGGACTATGGCTACACCTTC. Translating gives CASSPRNQGDYGYTF.